These 2 T cell receptor beta chains share one sample of origin, sequenced in a study of T-cell reconstitution after alpha-beta-depleted transplantation in children. Unique molecular identifiers were incorporated into the prepared TCRbeta library. TCRdb passed the PCR reads through MiXCR, listing each CDR3 protein once. Of fewer than 95,000 distinct CDR3 sequences in the sample, more than 9% were seen once. The material was PBMCs from the stem cell graft donor, obtained from the stem cell graft. All receptors derive from a human donor who donated a stem cell graft to a child with inherited bone marrow failure.

The table lists this clonotype with many counts. This sequence joins TRBV5-1 and TRBJ2-1, with a tentative D call TRBD1 (6 bases). Per the germline V gene, CDR1 is SGHRS and CDR2 is YFSETQ. CDR3 length: 15 amino acids. Trimming pared 1 base from V and 7 bases from J, leaving 15 bases between. CDR3 sequence: CASSLRSGVRNEQFF. The CDR3 DNA is TGCGCCAGCAGCTTGAGGTCAGGGGTTCGAAATGAGCAGTTCTTC.

This clonotype turned up a few times. The chain links TRBV7-8 to TRBJ1-5; perhaps TRBD1 as D (5 bases). V lost 3 bases to trimming and J lost 1 base, with 19 bases between them. Germline loops: CDR1 SGHVS, CDR2 FQNEAQ. This CDR3 has 18 amino acids. The CDR3 DNA sequence: TGTGCCAGCAGCTTCCTCCCCCAGGGAAGTGGAAGCAATCAGCCCCAGCATTTT. It yields the protein CASSFLPQGSGSNQPQHF.